This passage covers 7 T cell receptor beta chains from one sample sequenced in a study of T cell clonality in common variable immunodeficiency (dated by TCRdb to 2014 to 2015). Library creation used the immunoSEQ multiplex PCR assay. TCRdb carries this immuneACCESS record with in-frame sequences only. Its versions omit some clonotypes, under half of them owing to an unresolved V gene in the studies checked, with the rest unexplained. The data for this sample show 57,000 or so clones, each detected more than once. The ten largest clones add up to approximately 1.6% of the sample. The specimen sequenced was peripheral blood mononuclear cells. The receptors derive from a person between 18 and 75 years old in good health.

This clone has a count of ten or more. With the read ending 3 residues before the CDR3 end, the germline J gene is used to fill in that end. The V gene is TRBV20-1, the J gene TRBJ1-2; tentative D call: TRBD1 (5 bases). The CDR3 totals 17 residues. In germline, CDR1 is DFQATT, CDR2 SNEGSKA (reference sequence). The part of the CDR3 DNA that was read is TGCAGTGCTAGTAGGGATGGGGGACTAGCGGGCTCCTACGAC. It translates to CSASRDGGLAGSYD. The whole CDR3 is CSASRDGGLAGSYDYTF.

This clone came up many times. The CDR3 goes on 3 residues after the read ends, and that part is filled in from the germline J gene. This chain uses TRBV19 with TRBJ2-6, with 11 bases matching TRBD2. The germline V gene encodes CDR1 LNHDA and CDR2 SQIVND (reference sequence). This CDR3 spans 18 amino acids. The V segment lost 8 bases and the J segment 0 bases; nucleotides outside the gene matches: 9. CDR3 amino acids: CASQLAGVGASGANVLTF. The DNA read from the CDR3 is TGTGCCAGTCAACTAGCGGGAGTCGGGGCCTCTGGGGCCAACGTC. The full variable domain, rest sourced from reference TRBV19 and TRBJ2-6, is DGGITQSPKYLFRKEGQNVTLSCEQNLNHDAMYWYRQDPGQGLRLIYYSQIVNDFQKGDIAEGYSVSREKKESFPLTVTSAQKNPTAFYLCASQLAGVGASGANVLTFGAGSRLTVL.

At least ten counts were recorded for this clone. Mismatch with germline at one junction end may stem from a read error. CDR3 in amino acids: CASSLGLAGAETQYF. Incomplete CDR3 DNA: TGTGCTAGCAGCTTAGGACTAGCGGGAGCGGAGACC. The rearrangement joins TRBV7-7 to TRBJ2-5; 13 bases match TRBD2. The read stops 3 residues short of the end of the CDR3; the missing end is completed from the germline J gene. The CDR3 runs to 15 residues. Germline loops: CDR1 SSHAT, CDR2 FNYEAQ (reference sequence).

This clone came up many times. Read data end 3 residues before the CDR3 end; the end is taken from the germline J gene. The J gene is TRBJ2-5, the V gene TRBV12-5; TRBD1 is a possible D gene (6 bases). Germline-derived CDR1 and CDR2 are LGHNT and FRNRAP. This CDR3 has 21 residues. Trimming left V 0 bases short and J 1 base short, with 27 bases between. CDR3 bases read: TGTGCTAGTGGTTTGGTATTGGCGGAGGACAGACCGAACGGGGTCCAAGAGACC. It translates to CASGLVLAEDRPNGVQET. The full CDR3 reads CASGLVLAEDRPNGVQETQYF.

This clone was detected a few times. The DNA ends 3 residues before the CDR3 does, and the rest of the CDR3 is filled in from the germline J gene. The chain employs TRBV7-9 and TRBJ2-1; D remains unclear. Deletions cut 3 bases from V and 6 bases from J, with 6 bases between. This CDR3 has 12 residues. In germline, CDR1 is SEHNR, CDR2 FQNEAQ (reference sequence). The covered CDR3 bases are TGTGCCAGCAGCTTGCAGATCAATGAG. Protein product: CASSLQINE. The CDR3 in its entirety is CASSLQINEQFF.

The table lists this clone with many counts. The read is 3 residues too short to cover the CDR3 end, so that end is filled in from the germline J gene. The chain recombines TRBV4-1 with TRBJ1-5, with 8 nucleotides matching TRBD1. The J segment lost 7 bases and the V segment lost 3 bases, leaving 11 bases of the junction unmatched. CDR1 and CDR2 (germline): MGHRA, YSYEKL. CDR3 size: 16 residues. The CDR3 bases that were read are TGCGCCAGCAGCCAGTTGGGTGGACAGGGCTACCAGCCC. The encoded protein is CASSQLGGQGYQP. The whole CDR3 region reads CASSQLGGQGYQPQHF.

This clone has a count of ten or more. The read terminates 3 residues ahead of where the CDR3 ends, so the germline J gene completes it. This chain links TRBV19 with TRBJ2-7; 11 bases are a match to TRBD2. The CDR3 contains 14 residues. With 3 bases clipped from V and 6 bases from J, the junction kept 4 bases outside the gene matches. Germline CDR1 and CDR2: LNHDA and SQIVND (reference sequence). The CDR3 region is CASSMFLAGGEQYF. Incomplete CDR3 DNA: TGTGCCAGTAGTATGTTCCTAGCGGGAGGCGAG.